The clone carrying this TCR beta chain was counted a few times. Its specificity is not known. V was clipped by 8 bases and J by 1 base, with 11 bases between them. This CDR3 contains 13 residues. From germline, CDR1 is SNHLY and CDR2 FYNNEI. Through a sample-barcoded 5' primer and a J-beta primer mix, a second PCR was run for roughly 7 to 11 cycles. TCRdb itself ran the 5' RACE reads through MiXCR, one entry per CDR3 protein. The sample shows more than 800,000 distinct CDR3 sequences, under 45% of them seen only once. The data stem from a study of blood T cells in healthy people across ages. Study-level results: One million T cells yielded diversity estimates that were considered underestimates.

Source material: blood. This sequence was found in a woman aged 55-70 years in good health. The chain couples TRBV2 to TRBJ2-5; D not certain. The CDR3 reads CASELLGQETQYF. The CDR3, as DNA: TGTGCCAGCGAACTCTTGGGCCAAGAGACCCAGTACTTC.